This T cell receptor beta chain was observed in a study of metastatic and nonmetastatic thyroid tumors. Patients underwent thyroid surgery, and none had received any treatment before it. TCRdb re-called the PCR reads via MiXCR. This table has just over 30,000 clones, around 20% appearing once. The V end was cut by 1 base, the J end by 6 bases, with 16 bases between. The length of the CDR3 is 16 residues. Germline-derived CDR1 and CDR2 are SNHLY and FYNNEI. Sequences were obtained from blood. This sequence joins TRBV2 and TRBJ1-5; D perhaps matches TRBD1 (5 bases). This TCR derives from a female donor with papillary thyroid cancer or a benign thyroid nodule (not recorded which). Some clones in this sample may be carry-over from other donors' samples. In DNA form, the CDR3 reads TGTGCCAGCAGTGAAGGAGTCGCAGGGTACGGTCAGCCCCAGCATTTT. Translated, it gives CASSEGVAGYGQPQHF.